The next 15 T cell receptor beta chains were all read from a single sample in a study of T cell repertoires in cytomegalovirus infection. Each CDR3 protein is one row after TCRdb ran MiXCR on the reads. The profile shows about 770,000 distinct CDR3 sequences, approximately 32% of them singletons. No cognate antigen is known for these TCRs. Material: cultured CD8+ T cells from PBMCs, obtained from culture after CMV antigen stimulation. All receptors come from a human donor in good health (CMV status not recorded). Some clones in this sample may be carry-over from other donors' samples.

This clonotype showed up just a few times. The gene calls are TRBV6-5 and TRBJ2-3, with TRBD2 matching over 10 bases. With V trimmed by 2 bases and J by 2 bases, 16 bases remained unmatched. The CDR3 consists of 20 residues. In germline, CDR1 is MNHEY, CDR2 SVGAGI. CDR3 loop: CASSYHSPWGSGGFTDTQYF. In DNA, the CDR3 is TGTGCCAGCAGTTACCACTCCCCTTGGGGTAGCGGGGGGTTCACAGATACGCAGTATTTT.

CDR3 protein: CASARSDEQFF. The CDR3 region has the DNA TGTGCCAGCGCACGGTCGGATGAGCAGTTCTTC. This chain links TRBV28 with TRBJ2-1, with D unresolved. Trimming left V 8 bases short and J 8 bases short, with 10 bases between. The CDR3 runs 11 residues. CDR1 and CDR2 (germline): MDHEN, SYDVKM.

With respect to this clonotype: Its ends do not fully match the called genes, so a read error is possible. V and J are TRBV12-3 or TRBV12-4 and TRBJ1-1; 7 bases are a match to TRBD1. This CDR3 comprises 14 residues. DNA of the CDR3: TGTGACAGCAGTTCAGGGGGAGAGAACACTGAAGCTTTCTTT. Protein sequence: CDSSSGGENTEAFF.

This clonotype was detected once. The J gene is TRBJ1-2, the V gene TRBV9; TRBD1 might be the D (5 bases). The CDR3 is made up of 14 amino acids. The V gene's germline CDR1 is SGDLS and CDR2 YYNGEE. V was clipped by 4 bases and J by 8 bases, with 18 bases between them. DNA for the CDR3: TGTGCCAGCAGCCCCCGGTCAGTGGGGGAAGGCTACACCTTC. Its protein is CASSPRSVGEGYTF.

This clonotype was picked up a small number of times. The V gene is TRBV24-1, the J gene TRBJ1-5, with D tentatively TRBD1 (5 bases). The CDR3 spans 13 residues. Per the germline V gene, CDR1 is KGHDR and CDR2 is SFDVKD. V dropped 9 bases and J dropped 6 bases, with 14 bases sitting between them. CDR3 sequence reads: CATSSQGGQPQHF. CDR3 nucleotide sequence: TGTGCCACCTCGAGCCAGGGCGGTCAGCCCCAGCATTTT.

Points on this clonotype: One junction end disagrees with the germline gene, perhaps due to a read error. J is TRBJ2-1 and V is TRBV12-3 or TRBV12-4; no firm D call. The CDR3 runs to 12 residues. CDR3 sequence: CASSYTDNELFF. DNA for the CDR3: TGTGCCAGCAGTTACACTGACAATGAGCTGTTCTTC.

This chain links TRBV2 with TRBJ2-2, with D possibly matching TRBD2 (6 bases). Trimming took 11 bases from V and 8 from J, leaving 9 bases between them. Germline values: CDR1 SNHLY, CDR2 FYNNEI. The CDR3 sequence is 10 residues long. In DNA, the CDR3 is TGTGCCGGAGGGGCGGGGGAGCTGTTTTTT. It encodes CAGGAGELFF.

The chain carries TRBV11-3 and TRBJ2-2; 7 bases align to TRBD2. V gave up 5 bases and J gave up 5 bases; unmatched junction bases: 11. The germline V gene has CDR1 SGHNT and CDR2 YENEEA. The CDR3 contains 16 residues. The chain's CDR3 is CASSPPGGLGTGELFF. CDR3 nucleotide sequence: TGTGCCAGCAGCCCGCCCGGGGGGTTGGGGACCGGGGAGCTGTTTTTT. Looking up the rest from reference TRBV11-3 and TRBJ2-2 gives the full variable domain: EAGVVQSPRYKIIEKKQPVAFWCNPISGHNTLYWYLQNLGQGPELLIRYENEEAVDDSQLPKDRFSAERLKGVDSTLKIQPAELGDSAVYLCASSPPGGLGTGELFFGEGSRLTVL.

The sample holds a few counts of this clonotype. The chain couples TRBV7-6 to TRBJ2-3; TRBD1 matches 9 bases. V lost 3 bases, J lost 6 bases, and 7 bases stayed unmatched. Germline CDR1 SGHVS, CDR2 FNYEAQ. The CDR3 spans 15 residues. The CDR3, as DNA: TGTGCCAGCAGCTTCCGGGACAGGGTAGAGGATACGCAGTATTTT. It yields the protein CASSFRDRVEDTQYF.

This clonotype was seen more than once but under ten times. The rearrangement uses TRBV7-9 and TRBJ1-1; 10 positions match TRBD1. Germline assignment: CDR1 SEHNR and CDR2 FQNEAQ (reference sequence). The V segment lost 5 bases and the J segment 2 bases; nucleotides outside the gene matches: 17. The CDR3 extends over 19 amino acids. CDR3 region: CASSPPVVGQGEGNTEAFF. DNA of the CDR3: TGTGCCAGCAGCCCCCCCGTTGTCGGACAGGGGGAGGGAAACACTGAAGCTTTCTTT.

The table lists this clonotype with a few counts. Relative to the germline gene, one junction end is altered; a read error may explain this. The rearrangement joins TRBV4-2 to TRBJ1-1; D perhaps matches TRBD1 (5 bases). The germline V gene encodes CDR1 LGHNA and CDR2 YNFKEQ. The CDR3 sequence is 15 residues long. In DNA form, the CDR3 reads TGTGCCAGCAGCCCGTTGACAGCTCCGAACCCTGAAGCTTTCTTT. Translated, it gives CASSPLTAPNPEAFF.

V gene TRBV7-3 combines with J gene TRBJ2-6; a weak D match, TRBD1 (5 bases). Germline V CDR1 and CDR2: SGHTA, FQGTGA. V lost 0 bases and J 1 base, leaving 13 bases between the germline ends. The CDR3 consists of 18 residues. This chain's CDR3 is CASSLTQGVGSGANVLTF. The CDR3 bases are TGTGCCAGCAGCTTAACGCAGGGCGTAGGGTCTGGGGCCAACGTCCTGACTTTC. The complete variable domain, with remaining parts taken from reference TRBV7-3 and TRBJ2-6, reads GAGVSQTPSNKVTEKGKYVELRCDPISGHTALYWYRQSLGQGPEFLIYFQGTGAADDSGLPNDRFFAVRPEGSVSTLKIQRTERGDSAVYLCASSLTQGVGSGANVLTFGAGSRLTVL.

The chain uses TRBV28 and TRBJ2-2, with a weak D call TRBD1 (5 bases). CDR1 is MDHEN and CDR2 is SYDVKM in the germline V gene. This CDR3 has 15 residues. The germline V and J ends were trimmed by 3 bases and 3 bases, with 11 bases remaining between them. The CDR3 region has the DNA TGTGCCAGCAGTTTTAGGCAGGGTCACACCGGGGAGCTGTTTTTT. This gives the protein CASSFRQGHTGELFF.

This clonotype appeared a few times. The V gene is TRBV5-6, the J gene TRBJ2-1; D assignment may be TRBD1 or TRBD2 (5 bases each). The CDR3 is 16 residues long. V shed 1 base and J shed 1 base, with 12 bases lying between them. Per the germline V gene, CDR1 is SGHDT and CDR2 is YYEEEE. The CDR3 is CASSLRGGRSYNEQFF. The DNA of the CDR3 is TGTGCCAGCAGCTTGAGGGGCGGGCGGTCCTACAATGAGCAGTTCTTC.

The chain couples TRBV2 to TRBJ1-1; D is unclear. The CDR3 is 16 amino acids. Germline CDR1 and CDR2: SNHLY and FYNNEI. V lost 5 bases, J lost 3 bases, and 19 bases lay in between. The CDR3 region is CASSSPEDYGYTEAFF. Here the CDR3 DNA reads TGTGCCAGCAGTTCCCCGGAGGATTACGGGTACACTGAAGCTTTCTTT.